The 18 T cell receptor beta chains listed next were all sequenced from one sample in a study of identical twins. TCRdb reprocessed the 5' RACE reads with MiXCR, giving one entry per CDR3 protein. The table includes 200,000 to 250,000 distinct CDR3 sequences, 6.5% to 9% detected once. The same specimen was also included in a second study, on yellow fever vaccine responses in identical twins.

The material sequenced was CD8+ T cells sorted from blood. Receptor source: a woman aged 18-29 years in good health.

This clonotype was counted ten times or more. V gene TRBV20-1 combines with J gene TRBJ1-1; D might be TRBD1 (5 bases). The germline gives CDR1 DFQATT, CDR2 SNEGSKA (reference sequence). V was shortened by 3 bases and J by 3 bases, with 14 bases between the two germline ends. This CDR3 is built from 14 residues. This CDR3 reads CSASSVEGDTEAFF. Here the CDR3 DNA reads TGCAGTGCTAGCTCGGTTGAAGGGGACACTGAAGCTTTCTTT.

In this sample, this clonotype turned up a few times. The V and J genes are TRBV7-9 and TRBJ1-3; unclear D gene. V lost 1 base and J 2 bases, leaving 12 bases between the germline ends. CDR1 SEHNR and CDR2 FQNEAQ come from the germline V gene (reference sequence). The CDR3 covers 16 residues. The CDR3 protein is CASSLGFRGAGNTIYF. The CDR3, as DNA: TGTGCCAGCAGCTTAGGTTTTCGAGGCGCTGGAAACACCATATATTTT.

This clonotype was seen only a few times. The V gene is TRBV10-2, the J gene TRBJ2-1; D may match TRBD1 or TRBD2 (5 bases each). The germline V gene encodes CDR1 WSHSY and CDR2 SAAADI. The CDR3 is 15 amino acids. The V and J ends lost 3 bases and 4 bases respectively, with 13 bases between them. CDR3 residues: CASSDGGYIYNEQFF. The CDR3 coding sequence is TGCGCCAGCAGTGATGGGGGATACATTTACAATGAGCAGTTCTTC.

This clonotype was seen many times. The DNA of the CDR3 is TGTGCCAGCAGCCAGCCTAGCGGGGGGACAGATACGCAGTATTTT. This translates into CASSQPSGGTDTQYF. The rearrangement uses TRBV3-1 and TRBJ2-3; 11 nucleotides line up with TRBD2. Trimming cost V 3 bases and J 3 bases; bases outside gene matches: 2. This CDR3 contains 15 residues. Per the germline V gene, CDR1 is LGHDT and CDR2 is YNNKEL (reference sequence).

This clonotype was recorded once. The chain is built from TRBV15 and TRBJ2-3; TRBD2 matches 10 bases. Per germline, CDR1 LNHNV and CDR2 YYDKDF (reference sequence). The CDR3 sequence is 16 residues long. The J segment lost 0 bases and the V segment lost 1 base, leaving 1 base of the junction unmatched. In nucleotides, the CDR3 is TGTGCCACCAGCAGAGGGACTAGCGGTAGCACAGATACGCAGTATTTT. It specifies CATSRGTSGSTDTQYF.

In the case of this clonotype: Possible read error: a much larger clone is one base away. This chain uses TRBV13 with TRBJ2-2; the D call may be TRBD1 or TRBD2 (5 bases each). CDR3 length: 19 amino acids. CDR1 and CDR2 (germline): PRHDT, FYEKMQ (reference sequence). As DNA, the CDR3 is TGTGGCAGCAGCTTAGGGGACGGTGCCGACCCATCGAACACCGGGGAGCTGTTTTTT. Its translation: CGSSLGDGADPSNTGELFF.

The chain recombines TRBV11-1 with TRBJ2-7, with a tentative D call TRBD1 (7 bases). This CDR3 is built from 18 residues. The germline V and J ends were trimmed by 1 base and 2 bases, with 21 bases remaining between them. Per the germline V gene, CDR1 is SGHAT and CDR2 is FQDESV (reference sequence). CDR3 loop: CASSLGGDSWVFPYEQYF. DNA of the CDR3: TGTGCCAGCAGCTTAGGGGGGGACAGCTGGGTTTTCCCCTACGAGCAGTACTTC.

This clonotype was detected a few times. The chain employs TRBV2 and TRBJ2-7, with a weak D call TRBD1 (6 bases). The CDR3 consists of 14 residues. CDR1 is SNHLY, CDR2 FYNNEI, per germline. Trimming removed 2 bases from V and 1 base from J, with 9 bases in between. The CDR3, as DNA: TGTGCCAGCAGTGAATCAGGGGTATCCTACGAGCAGTACGTC. Its protein product is CASSESGVSYEQYV.

V gene TRBV13 combines with J gene TRBJ1-1, with TRBD1 matching over 7 bases. CDR1 and CDR2 from the germline V gene are PRHDT and FYEKMQ (reference sequence). The CDR3 runs 12 residues. V dropped 5 bases and J dropped 7; count of bases not matched to a gene: 4. CDR3 in DNA: TGTGCCAGCAGCCCAGGGACAGTTGAAGCTTTCTTT. This gives the protein CASSPGTVEAFF.

At least ten counts were recorded for this clonotype. The chain is built from TRBV28 and TRBJ1-1, with D unresolved. Germline V lookup: CDR1 MDHEN, CDR2 SYDVKM. V lost 6 bases and J 2 bases, leaving 10 bases between the germline ends. CDR3 length equals 13 residues. The CDR3 protein is CASRTEINTEAFF. The CDR3 bases are TGTGCCAGCAGGACCGAAATCAACACTGAAGCTTTCTTT.

This clonotype was detected only a few times. The CDR3 coding sequence is TGTGCCAGCAGTTACGGGACAGGGGCGTTCCGGAACACCGGGGAGCTGTTTTTT. Its protein is CASSYGTGAFRNTGELFF. The V call is TRBV6-5, the J call TRBJ2-2, with 10 bases aligning to TRBD1. The CDR3 consists of 18 residues. Germline CDR1 is MNHEY and CDR2 is SVGAGI. V was pared by 2 bases and J by 1 base, with 7 bases of the junction left unmatched.

This clonotype was seen at least ten times. The chain joins TRBV7-7 to TRBJ2-2; 7 bases fit TRBD2. CDR3 length: 16 residues. Germline CDR1 SSHAT, CDR2 FNYEAQ (reference sequence). V lost 4 bases to trimming and J lost 3 bases; unmatched junction nucleotides: 8. This CDR3 is CASSSIRTSDTGELFF. The CDR3 DNA reads TGTGCCAGCAGCTCGATAAGGACTAGTGACACCGGGGAGCTGTTTTTT.

V is TRBV5-1 and J is TRBJ2-3; weak D call: TRBD1 (5 bases). Trimming stripped 4 bases from V and 0 bases from J, with 15 bases between. CDR1 is SGHRS and CDR2 is YFSETQ in the germline V gene. The CDR3 consists of 16 residues. The CDR3 region has the DNA TGCGCCAGCAGCCCTCTGGACACGACTAGCACAGATACGCAGTATTTT. Translation: CASSPLDTTSTDTQYF.

The table lists this clonotype with many counts. The V and J genes are TRBV9 and TRBJ2-1; TRBD2 is a possible D gene (6 bases). V shed 4 bases and J shed 0 bases, with 14 bases lying between them. Germline V gene sequence: CDR1 SGDLS, CDR2 YYNGEE. The CDR3 is 16 residues long. CDR3 amino acids: CASSPRGGDSYNEQFF. DNA of the CDR3: TGTGCCAGCAGCCCCCGTGGAGGGGACTCCTACAATGAGCAGTTCTTC.

The table lists this clonotype with a few counts. The chain couples TRBV7-9 to TRBJ2-7; D might be TRBD2 (5 bases). Germline values: CDR1 SEHNR, CDR2 FQNEAQ (reference sequence). This CDR3 has 14 residues. V was trimmed by 1 base and J by 3 bases, leaving 10 bases between them. CDR3 in amino acids: CASSLVGSDYEQYF. CDR3 bases: TGTGCCAGCAGCTTAGTTGGTAGCGACTACGAGCAGTACTTC.

This clonotype was seen at least ten times. The chain joins TRBV6-2 or TRBV6-3 to TRBJ1-3; the match to TRBD1 covers 7 bases. The CDR3 runs 20 residues. CDR1 and CDR2 (germline): MNHEY, SVGEGT. V lost 6 bases to trimming and J lost 4 bases; unmatched junction nucleotides: 24. In DNA, the CDR3 is TGTGCCAGCAGCCCTCTACCAGGGACAGCTGTCTCGAGGTCCGGAAACACCATATATTTT. It codes for CASSPLPGTAVSRSGNTIYF.

This clonotype was picked up a small number of times. CDR3 DNA sequence: TGTGCCAGCGCGGGGGGCAGGGAAGGGCTCCATGAGCAGTTCTTC. It codes for CASAGGREGLHEQFF. The chain recombines TRBV7-7 with TRBJ2-1; 8 nucleotides agree with TRBD2. Losses at the gene ends were 8 bases for V and 8 bases for J; bases not matched to a gene: 14. CDR1 SSHAT and CDR2 FNYEAQ come from the germline V gene (reference sequence). The CDR3 contains 15 residues.

This clonotype was seen repeatedly, ten times or more. The chain employs TRBV6-1 and TRBJ2-1; D is perhaps TRBD2 (6 bases). The germline V gene encodes CDR1 MNHNS and CDR2 SASEGT. Trimming left V 6 bases short and J 6 bases short, with 12 bases between. This CDR3 comprises 13 residues. The CDR3 protein is CASRETRTNEQFF. As DNA, the CDR3 is TGTGCCAGCAGAGAGACTAGGACCAATGAGCAGTTCTTC.